This T cell receptor (beta chain) was obtained from a study of T cell repertoires in cytomegalovirus infection. About this clonotype: Its target is unknown.

TCRdb reanalysed the reads using MiXCR and keeps one entry per CDR3 protein. Of some 920,000 distinct CDR3 sequences listed, roughly 30% are singletons. The CDR3 totals 14 residues. The junction had 6 bases not matched to a gene; V was cut back by 7 bases and J by 4 bases. The study's findings and limits: There were HLA-C-restricted CMV-specific TCR beta clonotypes dominating the ex vivo response.

The input for sequencing was cultured CD8+ T cells from PBMCs, taken from culture after CMV antigen stimulation. This chain uses TRBV12-3 or TRBV12-4 with TRBJ2-1, with 8 bases identical to TRBD2. The TCR was taken from a human donor in good health (CMV status not recorded). Some clones in this sample may be carry-over from other donors' samples. For the CDR3, the DNA is TGTGCCAGCACCCGGACTAGCACATACAATGAGCAGTTCTTC. Protein: CASTRTSTYNEQFF.